A selection of T cell receptor beta chains follows, all from one sample in a study of identical twins. TCRdb reprocessed the 5' RACE reads with MiXCR, giving one entry per CDR3 protein. The sample records 1.5 million to 2 million distinct CDR3 sequences, around a third being singletons. Sequencing input: cord blood. Source of these receptors: a newborn girl in good health. Both conserved end residues are part of each CDR3. The D gene is left open where the match is weak.

d_gene,v_gene,j_gene,len,CDR3aa
-,TRBV27,TRBJ1-6,12,CASSFPGTPLHF
-,TRBV15,TRBJ2-1,15,CATRIGGTDYNEQFF
TRBD1,TRBV5-1,TRBJ2-1,15,CASSLGDRAYNEQFF
TRBD1,TRBV5-1,TRBJ2-2,13,CASSSDRARELFF
TRBD1,TRBV6-1,TRBJ1-1,16,CATAPGQGVEITEAFF
TRBD2,TRBV7-9,TRBJ2-1,19,CASSLGGTSGSSSYNEQFF
-,TRBV19,TRBJ2-1,13,CASSIGIAAEQFF
-,TRBV7-2,TRBJ1-5,13,CASSLVVNQPQHF
TRBD1,TRBV5-6,TRBJ2-5,20,CASSHDLRDRGEIGVDEQYF
-,TRBV3-1,TRBJ1-1,13,CASSQGRQREAFF
-,TRBV7-2,TRBJ2-5,10,CASGGGTQYF
TRBD2,TRBV2,TRBJ2-5,14,CASSDRLAAETQYF
TRBD1,TRBV5-1,TRBJ1-1,14,CASSRGQRDTEAFF
-,TRBV6-6,TRBJ1-2,13,CASSYDGGYGYTF
-,TRBV6-5,TRBJ2-1,15,CASSYSWGKYNEQFF
-,TRBV24-1,TRBJ1-1,17,CATSDLGWGRRDTEAFF
-,TRBV21-1,TRBJ1-5,14,CASSKGGRIQPQHF
TRBD2,TRBV20-1,TRBJ2-5,14,CSALTSGDQETQYF
TRBD2,TRBV29-1,TRBJ2-7,13,CSVRDYSSYEQYF
TRBD1,TRBV3-1,-,16,CASTRESGQGAYEQYF
-,TRBV7-2,TRBJ2-3,14,CASSLSIGADTQYF
-,TRBV7-9,TRBJ1-2,17,CASSSGGTGQIPYGYTF
-,TRBV7-9,TRBJ2-5,16,CASSLANDRLPGEQYF
-,TRBV6-1,TRBJ1-2,18,CASSEATRGHPTNYGYTF
TRBD2,TRBV28,TRBJ2-3,16,CASSLPTSGGPYAQYF
-,TRBV21-1,TRBJ1-2,19,CASSNKNSRAPPRLYGYTF
-,TRBV7-6,TRBJ2-3,15,CASSPNQLGTDTQYF
TRBD2,TRBV5-1,TRBJ2-1,15,CASSLSSGDYNEQFF
-,TRBV5-1,TRBJ1-2,13,CASGQSGGYGYTF
TRBD1,TRBV5-1,TRBJ2-5,16,CASSSDPTGGQETQYF
TRBD1,TRBV19,TRBJ1-2,14,CASSRGQATFGYTF